This TCR beta chain was sequenced during a study of blood T cell repertoires in COVID-19 (dated by TCRdb to about 2020). Regarding the complete study: Samples covering the acute and convalescent phases of COVID-19 were provided by collaborators in the United States, Italy and Spain. The material from the prospective study consisted of cDNA or gDNA derived from T cells, B-cell-depleted T cells, or PBMCs. Deeply sampled blood TCRbeta repertoires from subjects exposed to, actively infected with, or recovered from COVID-19 were included in the dataset. A freely available public database, intended as a resource for researchers studying the immune response to SARS-CoV-2, is where the repertoires were released. The samples were drawn from the first 160 participants of the ongoing ImmuneRACE study and from 1,254 subjects provided by 6 global collaborators. The sample metadata nearly always contained a de-identified subject ID, COVID-19 status, age in years and sex. Where available, HLA class I and class II types were obtained from metadata supplied by the sample provider rather than from assay-based typing. Overall study results and their limits: The amount of clinical and demographic metadata varied by source and participant and was provided uncurated.

Notes on this clone: No antigen is known for it. Per-base qualities were not stored, and no clone one base away is much larger.

The CDR3 numbers 18 residues from cysteine through phenylalanine. Just CDR3 DNA is preserved here, 54 bases in frame from base 1. Trimming removed 0 bases from V and 1 base from J, leaving 16 bases between the germline ends. Via the germline V gene, CDR1 is LGHNA and CDR2 YNFKEQ. TCRbeta CDR3 regions were amplified from genomic DNA using the immunoSEQ Assay, a bias-controlled multiplex PCR. As for the authors' bioinformatics: The number of nucleated cells in each sample was estimated from the amplification of reference gene primers within the assay. To quantify the absolute abundance of each unique TCRbeta CDR3 rearrangement, sequence reads were collapsed and filtered. For each sample, productive Simpson clonality was calculated by taking the square root of Simpson's diversity index across productive rearrangements. Entries here come from immuneACCESS through TCRdb and include only in-frame sequences with V and J called. Some clones fail to appear in such tables; in the studies checked, an unresolved V gene covers under half of the shortfall, and the cause of the remainder is unknown. The V and J calls and clone size come from that table; D and trimming were worked out from the DNA. The sample yields 150,000 or so clones; roughly 90% were counted once. The ten largest account for roughly 0.56% of the sample.

Whole blood was collected in K2EDTA tubes by collaborating institutions according to the institutions' own protocols. Collaborator samples were shipped for TCRbeta analysis as frozen whole blood, isolated PBMCs, or DNA extracted from either sample type. This TCR derives from a middle-aged man with acute or convalescent COVID-19. This receptor chain uses TRBV4-2 and TRBJ1-5, with an unclear D gene assignment. The sample comprised peripheral blood. The bases are TGTGCCAGCAGCCAAGAACGTGGAGGGTCTGGAAGCAATCAGCCCCAGCATTTT. Translated, it reads CASSQERGGSGSNQPQHF.